This T cell receptor beta chain was sequenced during a study of T cells in Graves' hyperthyroidism and ophthalmopathy. Notes on the study in general: Most thyroid clonotypes that were expanded above 0.001 also turned up in blood.

TCR beta CDR3 region amplification was performed from RNA transcripts. TCR CDR3 underwent first-round RT-PCR with the HTBI primer set. TCRdb re-called the multiplex PCR reads through MiXCR, storing one row per CDR3 protein. Of a few hundred thousand distinct CDR3 sequences in the sample, around 45% were seen once. This clonotype was detected many times. Antigen specificity is unknown. Sequenced: peripheral blood or thyroid tissue (not recorded which). The sequence was collected from an adult woman with Graves' disease, either hyperthyroidism or ophthalmopathy (not recorded which).

The CDR3, as DNA: TGCGCCAGCAGCTTGTGGTCGTCTCGGCAGGGGGGGGAAAAACTGTTTTTT. Amino acid sequence: CASSLWSSRQGGEKLFF. This chain connects TRBV5-1 to TRBJ1-4; TRBD1 matches 7 bases. This CDR3 spans 17 amino acids. CDR1 and CDR2 from the germline V gene are SGHRS and YFSETQ. With V trimmed by 1 base and J by 8 bases, 14 bases remained unmatched.